This T cell receptor beta chain was found in a study of blood T cell repertoires in COVID-19 (TCRdb year 2020). Regarding the complete study: Collaborator samples came from the United States, Italy and Spain and covered acute and convalescent phases of COVID-19. Where available, HLA class I and class II types were taken from metadata supplied by the sample provider and were not determined by assay-based typing. The sample metadata nearly always contained a de-identified subject ID, COVID-19 status, age in years and sex. Deeply sampled blood TCRbeta repertoires from subjects exposed to, actively infected with, or recovered from COVID-19 were included in the dataset. The material from the prospective study consisted of cDNA or gDNA derived from T cells, B-cell-depleted T cells, or PBMCs. The repertoires were made available in a free public database intended to serve as a resource for research on the immune response to SARS-CoV-2. The samples were drawn from the first 160 participants of the ongoing ImmuneRACE study and from 1,254 subjects provided by 6 global collaborators.

This clone was picked up a small number of times. No cognate antigen has been identified for it. It has no much larger one-base neighbor in the sample; base qualities were not kept. Paper-wide results and their limitations: The quantity of clinical and demographic metadata differed by source and by participant and was supplied without curation.

TCRbeta CDR3 regions were amplified from genomic DNA using the immunoSEQ Assay, a bias-controlled multiplex PCR. Per the authors' processing: Nucleated cell counts per sample were estimated from amplification of reference gene primers within the assay. To quantify the absolute abundance of each unique TCRbeta CDR3 rearrangement, sequence reads were collapsed and filtered. Productive Simpson clonality was computed per sample as the square root of Simpson's diversity index over productive rearrangements. TCRdb stores this immuneACCESS table with in-frame sequences only. Part of the clones is absent; in the studies checked, under half of the shortfall reflects unresolved V genes, and no reason is known for the rest. For V, J and clone size, that table is used; D and trimming come from the DNA. The sample yields 200,000 to 250,000 clones; 84% were counted once. The ten largest clones add up to approximately 6.6% of the sample.

Participants in the prospective study were aged about 18 to 95 years, lived in about two dozen United States geographic areas, and enrolled through a virtual design. Cohort assignment in the prospective study relied on participant-reported clinical history from a screening survey and a study questionnaire. Recovered participants in ImmuneRACE Cohort 3 were defined by two consecutive negative NP/OP PCR tests, clearance by a healthcare professional, or resolution of symptoms. Mobile phlebotomists in the prospective study collected whole blood, serum and a nasopharyngeal or oropharyngeal swab from every participant. Prospective study participants could optionally give additional blood draws and questionnaires over an approximately 2-month period. Prospective study blood samples were shipped either frozen or at room temperature before DNA extraction. The CDR3 has 13 amino acids, counting the end cysteine and phenylalanine. Kept here is only the CDR3 DNA, which spans 39 bases and is read in frame from base 1. The V end gives up 5 bases and the J end 7 bases, leaving 7 bases in the junction not matched to a gene. From the germline V gene (reference sequence), CDR1 is LNHDA and CDR2 is SQIVND.

The clonotype originates from a middle-aged woman who had recovered from COVID-19. Sequencing used PBMCs or T cells enriched from blood (not recorded which). The V gene is TRBV19 and the J gene is TRBJ1-2, with 7 junctional bases fitting TRBD1. The CDR3 has the sequence CASSVDRASGYTF. The nucleotide sequence reads TGTGCCAGTAGTGTTGACAGGGCAAGTGGCTACACCTTC.